Listed here is a single T cell receptor beta chain. A read error may explain this, as a much larger clone is one base away. The sample is drawn from a study of read filtering for tumor transcriptome and immune sequencing. Molecular barcoded adaptors covering alpha/delta and beta/gamma chains were used on roughly 400 ng RNA. One entry per CDR3 protein results from TCRdb running MiXCR on the reads. The sample lists approximately 43,000 distinct CDR3 sequences, roughly 12% occurring once. With 5 bases clipped from V and 6 bases from J, the junction kept 12 bases outside the gene matches. There are 16 residues in the CDR3. CDR1 is SGHAT, CDR2 FQNNGV, per germline.

The specimen was a population of CD138-negative cells sorted from bone marrow. This TCR derives from a donor over 35 with multiple myeloma. The chain is built from TRBV11-2 and TRBJ2-1, with 8 bases aligning to TRBD2. CDR3 in amino acids: CASSAELAVRPNEQFF. CDR3 coding DNA: TGTGCCAGCAGCGCCGAACTAGCGGTGAGGCCCAATGAGCAGTTCTTC.